This T cell receptor beta chain comes out of a study of neurological immune-mediated disorders. Each CDR3 protein gets one entry after TCRdb re-called the 5' RACE reads with MiXCR. Of tens of thousands of distinct CDR3 sequences listed, approximately 10% are singletons. V shed 3 bases and J shed 5 bases, with 14 bases lying between them. Germline V gene data show CDR1 as SEHNR and CDR2 as FQNEAQ (reference sequence). The CDR3 covers 14 residues. This clonotype appeared many times. The chain uses TRBV7-9 and TRBJ2-7; TRBD1 is a possible D gene (5 bases). The receptor was isolated from a woman aged 30 to 39 with HTLV-1-associated myelopathy (HAM/TSP). Material: CD4+ T cells from blood. The CDR3 loop reads CASSFGDSRNEQYF. As DNA, the CDR3 is TGTGCCAGCAGCTTTGGCGACAGCCGGAACGAGCAGTACTTC.